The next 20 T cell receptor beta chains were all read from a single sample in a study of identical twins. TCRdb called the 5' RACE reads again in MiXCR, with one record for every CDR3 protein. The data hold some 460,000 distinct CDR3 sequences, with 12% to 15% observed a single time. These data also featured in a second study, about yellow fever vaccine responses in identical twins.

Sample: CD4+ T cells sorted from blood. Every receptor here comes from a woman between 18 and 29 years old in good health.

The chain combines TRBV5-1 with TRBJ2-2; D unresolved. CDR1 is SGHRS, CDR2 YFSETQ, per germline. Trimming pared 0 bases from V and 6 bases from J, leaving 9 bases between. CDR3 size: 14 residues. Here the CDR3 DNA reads TGCGCCAGCAGCTTGGGTCCTCCTTCCGGGGAGCTGTTTTTT. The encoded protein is CASSLGPPSGELFF.

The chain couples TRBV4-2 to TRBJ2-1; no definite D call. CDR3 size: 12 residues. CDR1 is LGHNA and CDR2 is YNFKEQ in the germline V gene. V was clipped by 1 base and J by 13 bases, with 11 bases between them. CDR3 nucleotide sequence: TGTGCCAGCAGCCAAGCGCTAGGGCTTCAGTTCTTC. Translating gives CASSQALGLQFF.

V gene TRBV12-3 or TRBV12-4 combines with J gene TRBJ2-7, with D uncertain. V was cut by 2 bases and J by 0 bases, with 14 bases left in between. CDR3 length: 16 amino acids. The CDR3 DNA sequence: TGTGCCAGCAGTTTATTCGCAGGCAAAGACTCCTACGAGCAGTACTTC. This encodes CASSLFAGKDSYEQYF.

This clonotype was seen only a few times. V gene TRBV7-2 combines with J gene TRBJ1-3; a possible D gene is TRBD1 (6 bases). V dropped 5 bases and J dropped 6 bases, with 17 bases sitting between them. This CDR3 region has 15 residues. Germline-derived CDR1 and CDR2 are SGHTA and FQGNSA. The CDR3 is CASSPDRSSVNTIYF. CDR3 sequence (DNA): TGTGCCAGCAGCCCGGACAGAAGTAGTGTAAACACCATATATTTT.

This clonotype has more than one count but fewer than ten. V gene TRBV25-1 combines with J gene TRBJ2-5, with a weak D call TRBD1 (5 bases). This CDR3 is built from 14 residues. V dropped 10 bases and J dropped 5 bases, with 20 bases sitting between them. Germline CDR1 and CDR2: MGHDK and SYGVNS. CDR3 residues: CAIPGGRALETQYF. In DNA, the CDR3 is TGTGCCATCCCCGGCGGCAGGGCCCTGGAGACCCAGTACTTC.

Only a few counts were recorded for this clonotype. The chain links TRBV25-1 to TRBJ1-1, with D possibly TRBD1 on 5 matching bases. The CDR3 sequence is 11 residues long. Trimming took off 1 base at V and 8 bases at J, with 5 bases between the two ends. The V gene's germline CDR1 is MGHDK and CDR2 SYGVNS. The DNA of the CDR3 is TGTGCCAGCAGTGAATGGGGGGAAGCTTTCTTT. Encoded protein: CASSEWGEAFF.

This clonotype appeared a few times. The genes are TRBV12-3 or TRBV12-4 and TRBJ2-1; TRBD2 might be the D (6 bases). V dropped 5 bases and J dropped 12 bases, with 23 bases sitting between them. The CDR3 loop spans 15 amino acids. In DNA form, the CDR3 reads TGTGCCAGCAGTCGGGGGACGGGGGACTTGGGGGTGCAGTTCTTC. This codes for CASSRGTGDLGVQFF.

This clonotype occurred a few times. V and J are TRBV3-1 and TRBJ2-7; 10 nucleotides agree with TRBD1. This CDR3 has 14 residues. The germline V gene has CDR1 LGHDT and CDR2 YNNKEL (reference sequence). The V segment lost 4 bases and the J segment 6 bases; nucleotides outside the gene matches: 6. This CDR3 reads CASSLSGQGPEQYF. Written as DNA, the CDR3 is TGTGCCAGCAGCCTCTCGGGACAGGGGCCCGAGCAGTACTTC.

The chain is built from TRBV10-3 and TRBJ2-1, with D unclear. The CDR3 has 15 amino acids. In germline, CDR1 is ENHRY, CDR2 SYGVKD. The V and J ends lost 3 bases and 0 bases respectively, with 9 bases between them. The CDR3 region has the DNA TGTGCCATCAGTGATGAGAATAGCTCCTACAATGAGCAGTTCTTC. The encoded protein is CAISDENSSYNEQFF.

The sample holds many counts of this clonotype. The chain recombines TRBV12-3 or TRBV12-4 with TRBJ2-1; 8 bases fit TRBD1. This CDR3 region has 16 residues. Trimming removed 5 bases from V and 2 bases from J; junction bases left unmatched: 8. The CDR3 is CASSIQGGGTYNEQFF. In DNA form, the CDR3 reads TGTGCCAGCAGTATACAGGGGGGTGGAACCTACAATGAGCAGTTCTTC.

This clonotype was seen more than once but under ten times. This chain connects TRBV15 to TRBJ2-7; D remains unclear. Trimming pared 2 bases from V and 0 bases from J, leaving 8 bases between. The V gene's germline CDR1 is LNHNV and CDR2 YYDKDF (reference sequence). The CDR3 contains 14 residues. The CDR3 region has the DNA TGTGCCACCAGCAGATTAGAGAGCTCCTACGAGCAGTACTTC. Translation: CATSRLESSYEQYF.

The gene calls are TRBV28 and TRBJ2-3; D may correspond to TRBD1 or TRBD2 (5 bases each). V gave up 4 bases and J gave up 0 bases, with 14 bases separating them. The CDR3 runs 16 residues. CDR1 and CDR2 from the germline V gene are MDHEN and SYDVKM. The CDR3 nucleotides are TGTGCCAGCAGTTCGGGACCGGTCATAAGCACAGATACGCAGTATTTT. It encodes CASSSGPVISTDTQYF. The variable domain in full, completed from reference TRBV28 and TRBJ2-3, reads DVKVTQSSRYLVKRTGEKVFLECVQDMDHENMFWYRQDPGLGLRLIYFSYDVKMKEKGDIPEGYSVSREKKERFSLILESASTNQTSMYLCASSSGPVISTDTQYFGPGTRLTVL.

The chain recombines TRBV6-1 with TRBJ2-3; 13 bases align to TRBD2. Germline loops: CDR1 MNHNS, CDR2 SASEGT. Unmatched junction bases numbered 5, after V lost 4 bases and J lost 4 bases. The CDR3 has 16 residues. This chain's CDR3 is CASSVTSGRWADTQYF. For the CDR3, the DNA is TGTGCCAGCAGTGTGACTAGCGGGAGGTGGGCAGATACGCAGTATTTT.

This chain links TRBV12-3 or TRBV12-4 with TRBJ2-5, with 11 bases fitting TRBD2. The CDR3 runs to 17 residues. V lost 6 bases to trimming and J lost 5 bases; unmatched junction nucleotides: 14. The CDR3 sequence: CASRPRVAGGKGETQYF. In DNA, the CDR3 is TGTGCCAGCAGACCGCGGGTAGCGGGGGGGAAGGGGGAGACCCAGTACTTC.

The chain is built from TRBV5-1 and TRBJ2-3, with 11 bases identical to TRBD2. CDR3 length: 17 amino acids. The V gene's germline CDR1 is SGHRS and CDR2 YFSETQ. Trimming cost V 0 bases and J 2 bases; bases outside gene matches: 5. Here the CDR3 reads CASSLGGTSGATDTQYF. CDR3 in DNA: TGCGCCAGCAGCTTGGGGGGGACTAGCGGAGCCACAGATACGCAGTATTTT.

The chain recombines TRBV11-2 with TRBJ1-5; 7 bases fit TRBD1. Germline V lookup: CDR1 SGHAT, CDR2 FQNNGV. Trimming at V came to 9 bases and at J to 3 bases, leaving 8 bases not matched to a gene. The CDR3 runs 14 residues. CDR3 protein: CARYGTAINQPQHF. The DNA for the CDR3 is TGTGCCAGGTATGGGACAGCGATCAATCAGCCCCAGCATTTT.

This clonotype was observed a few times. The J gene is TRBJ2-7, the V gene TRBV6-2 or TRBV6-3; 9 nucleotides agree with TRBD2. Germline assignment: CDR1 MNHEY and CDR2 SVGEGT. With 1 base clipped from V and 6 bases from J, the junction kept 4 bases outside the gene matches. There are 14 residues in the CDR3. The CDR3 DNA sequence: TGTGCCAGCAGTTACTTAGCGGGAGAGGGCGAGCAGTACTTC. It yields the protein CASSYLAGEGEQYF.

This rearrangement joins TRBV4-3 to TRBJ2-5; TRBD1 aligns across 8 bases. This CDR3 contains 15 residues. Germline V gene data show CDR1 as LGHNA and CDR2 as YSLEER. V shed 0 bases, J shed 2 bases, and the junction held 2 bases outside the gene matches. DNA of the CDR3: TGCGCCAGCAGCCAAGACGGGACAGGACAAGAGACCCAGTACTTC. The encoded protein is CASSQDGTGQETQYF.

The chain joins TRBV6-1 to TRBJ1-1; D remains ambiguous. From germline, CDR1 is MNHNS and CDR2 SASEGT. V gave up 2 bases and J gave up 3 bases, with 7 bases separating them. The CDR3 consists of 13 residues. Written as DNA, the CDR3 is TGTGCCAGCAGTGAAAGGAGCTACACTGAAGCTTTCTTT. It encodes CASSERSYTEAFF.

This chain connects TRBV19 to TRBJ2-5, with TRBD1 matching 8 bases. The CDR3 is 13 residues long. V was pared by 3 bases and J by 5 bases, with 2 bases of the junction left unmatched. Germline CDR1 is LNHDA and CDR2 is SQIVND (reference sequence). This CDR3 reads CASSMAGGETQYF. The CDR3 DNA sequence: TGTGCCAGTAGTATGGCAGGGGGCGAGACCCAGTACTTC.